The 24 T cell receptor beta chains below all came from one sample that was sequenced in a study of T cell responses to AZD1222 COVID-19 vaccine. Data came from immunoSEQ multiplex PCR; TCRdb stores just in-frame clones and leaves some out. The sample has over 45,000 clones, approximately 89% seen once. This material consisted of peripheral blood, taken on day 0 of MenACWY control vaccination. Receptor source: an adult in good health.

This clone turned up a few times. Other DNA sequences in the same sample also yield this CDR3. The CDR3 bases are TGTGCCAGCAGCCTGGGAGGGAACTATGGCTACACCTTC. Translating it yields CASSLGGNYGYTF. The chain uses TRBV28 and TRBJ1-2; no clear D gene. Germline V gene sequence: CDR1 MDHEN, CDR2 SYDVKM. This CDR3 comprises 13 residues. V lost 6 bases and J lost 2, with 10 bases in between.

This clone has only one observation. This rearrangement joins TRBV14 to TRBJ2-2, with D unclear. The V and J ends lost 5 bases and 6 bases respectively, with 13 bases between them. Germline values: CDR1 SGHDN, CDR2 FVKESK. This CDR3 spans 14 amino acids. The CDR3 DNA reads as TGTGCCAGCAGCTTTCAGAACAGAGCCGGGGAGCTGTTTTTT. It yields the protein CASSFQNRAGELFF.

The J gene is TRBJ2-3, the V gene TRBV3-1 (or the pseudogene TRBV3-2), with TRBD1 matching over 7 bases. The CDR3 is 13 amino acids. Germline loops: CDR1 LGHDT, CDR2 YNNKEL (reference sequence). V shed 11 bases and J 3 bases; nucleotides not matched to a gene: 8. Here the CDR3 reads CACRQGPTDTQYF. The CDR3 DNA reads as TGTGCCTGCCGACAGGGACCAACAGATACGCAGTATTTT.

V gene TRBV30 combines with J gene TRBJ2-4; 9 bases match TRBD1. Germline V lookup: CDR1 GTSNPN, CDR2 SVGIG (reference sequence). V lost 2 bases and J lost 7; bases outside the gene matches: 6. CDR3 length: 14 residues. CDR3 in DNA: TGTGCCTGGAGTTTTACAGGGGGCACGAACATTCAGTACTTC. Its protein product is CAWSFTGGTNIQYF.

CDR3 region: CASSLRAALGELFF. Written as DNA, the CDR3 is TGTGCCAGCAGCCTTAGGGCAGCTCTCGGGGAGCTGTTTTTT. The chain has TRBV7-9 and TRBJ2-2; the D is unclear. The CDR3 has 14 amino acids. The germline V gene encodes CDR1 SEHNR and CDR2 FQNEAQ (reference sequence). Trimming removed 5 bases at V and 7 bases at J, with 14 bases between.

V and J are TRBV10-2 and TRBJ2-1; D is undetermined. Per the germline V gene, CDR1 is WSHSY and CDR2 is SAAADI. This CDR3 is 14 amino acids long. Between the trimmed V and J ends, which lost 3 bases and 0 bases, there was a span of 6 bases. The DNA of the CDR3 is TGCGCCAGCAGTGAACCTAGCTCCTACAATGAGCAGTTCTTC. Amino acids: CASSEPSSYNEQFF.

V gene TRBV6-5 combines with J gene TRBJ2-3; 9 nucleotides match TRBD2. With V trimmed by 2 bases and J by 6 bases, 3 bases remained unmatched. This CDR3 is built from 14 residues. The V gene's germline CDR1 is MNHEY and CDR2 SVGAGI. The DNA for the CDR3 is TGTGCCAGCAGTTACGGGACTAGCCTGGATACGCAGTATTTT. This codes for CASSYGTSLDTQYF.

V gene TRBV7-9 combines with J gene TRBJ2-3; D tentatively fits TRBD1 or TRBD2 (5 bases each). V was clipped by 6 bases and J by 6 bases, with 16 bases between them. The CDR3 loop spans 14 amino acids. Germline V gene sequence: CDR1 SEHNR, CDR2 FQNEAQ (reference sequence). The CDR3 DNA is TGTGCCAGCAGTTATGAGTTTGGGGGTGATACGCAGTATTTT. Its protein product is CASSYEFGGDTQYF.

The chain uses TRBV4-3 and TRBJ2-4, with D perhaps matching TRBD2 (5 bases). Germline CDR1 LGHNA, CDR2 YSLEER. With 1 base removed from V and 0 bases from J, the gap between germline ends came to 16 bases. The length of the CDR3 is 18 residues. In DNA form, the CDR3 reads TGCGCCAGCAGCCAAGTATTCGGTGGAGGAGAAGCCAAAAACATTCAGTACTTC. It translates to CASSQVFGGGEAKNIQYF.

The chain employs TRBV7-2 and TRBJ2-1; either TRBD1 or TRBD2 may fit D (6 bases each). V lost 5 bases, J lost 5 bases, and 13 bases lay in between. Germline assignment: CDR1 SGHTA and CDR2 FQGNSA. This CDR3 region has 14 residues. CDR3 bases: TGTGCCAGCAGCCGTTACGGGGGCAACAATGAGCAGTTCTTC. Translated: CASSRYGGNNEQFF.

This clone has a handful of counts. The CDR3 loop reads CASSQGPGTPSFF. CDR3 in DNA: TGTGCCAGCAGCCAAGGTCCCGGGACTCCATCGTTCTTC. The chain combines TRBV3-1 (or the pseudogene TRBV3-2) with TRBJ2-1; possibly TRBD2 for D (6 bases). CDR3 size: 13 residues. V lost 1 base, J lost 15 bases, and 16 bases lay in between. Germline V gives CDR1 LGHDT, CDR2 YNNKEL (reference sequence).

This sequence joins TRBV20-1 and TRBJ1-5, with D unresolved. The germline V gene encodes CDR1 DFQATT and CDR2 SNEGSKA (reference sequence). The CDR3 totals 14 residues. V lost 3 bases, J lost 5 bases, and 14 bases lay in between. The CDR3 spells CSASEGRRDQPQHF. The CDR3 DNA follows: TGCAGTGCTAGTGAGGGCAGAAGAGATCAGCCCCAGCATTTT.

The chain recombines TRBV15 with TRBJ1-4; weak D call: TRBD1 (5 bases). CDR3 length: 17 residues. Trimming removed 3 bases from V and 5 bases from J, with 19 bases in between. Germline V gene data show CDR1 as LNHNV and CDR2 as YYDKDF (reference sequence). DNA for the CDR3: TGTGCCACCAGCAGCGGACACGCGGTGATTTTGAATGAAAAACTGTTTTTT. It codes for CATSSGHAVILNEKLFF.

This rearrangement joins TRBV12-3 or TRBV12-4 to TRBJ1-6, with 7 bases lining up with TRBD1. The CDR3 has 13 amino acids. V dropped 5 bases and J dropped 13; count of bases not matched to a gene: 8. The CDR3 DNA is TGTGCCAGCAGTCCGGACAGGTCCTTCCCCCTCCACTTT. Translating gives CASSPDRSFPLHF.

V and J are TRBV6-2 or TRBV6-3 and TRBJ1-6; D is perhaps TRBD1 (5 bases). Germline CDR1 is MNHEY and CDR2 is SVGEGT. The CDR3 spans 16 residues. Trimming removed 4 bases from V and 3 bases from J, with 13 bases in between. Here the CDR3 DNA reads TGTGCCAGCAGTTTCCTGACAGCAAGCTATAATTCACCCCTCCACTTT. Its translation: CASSFLTASYNSPLHF.

The chain employs TRBV5-1 and TRBJ2-5; 11 bases are a match to TRBD2. This CDR3 comprises 18 residues. Germline CDR1 and CDR2: SGHRS and YFSETQ. The V gene end was trimmed by 4 bases and the J gene end by 5 bases; junction bases not matched to a gene: 16. CDR3 coding DNA: TGCGCCAGCAGCCCCCACGTGCGGGGGGTAGCGGGAGGGGAGACCCAGTACTTC. Protein product: CASSPHVRGVAGGETQYF.

The chain employs TRBV9 and TRBJ2-2; 9 bases fit TRBD2. The germline V gene encodes CDR1 SGDLS and CDR2 YYNGEE. This CDR3 has 15 amino acids. With V trimmed by 0 bases and J by 4 bases, 1 base remained unmatched. The CDR3 sequence is CASSVELAGTGELFF. The CDR3 DNA reads TGTGCCAGCAGCGTAGAACTAGCGGGCACCGGGGAGCTGTTTTTT.

V usage is TRBV29-1 and J usage is TRBJ2-1; D possibly corresponds to TRBD2 (5 bases). V lost 0 bases and J lost 7, with 13 bases in between. This CDR3 has 14 residues. The germline gives CDR1 SQVTM, CDR2 ANQGSEA. The CDR3 DNA is TGCAGCGTTGAAGATTATAAGGGAGAAAATGAGCAGTTCTTC. Its translation: CSVEDYKGENEQFF.

This chain connects TRBV10-2 to TRBJ1-3; weak D call: TRBD1 (5 bases). CDR3 length equals 15 residues. The V and J ends lost 3 bases and 4 bases respectively, with 13 bases between them. The germline V gene encodes CDR1 WSHSY and CDR2 SAAADI. The CDR3 DNA follows: TGCGCCAGCAGTGATTCCGGGGGTCAAGGAAACACCATATATTTT. Translation: CASSDSGGQGNTIYF.

This clone was counted only a few times. CDR3 sequence: CASSWEGPLERNEQFF. In DNA form, the CDR3 reads TGTGCCAGCAGCTGGGAGGGGCCCCTTGAGAGGAATGAGCAGTTCTTC. The chain couples TRBV5-6 to TRBJ2-1; 7 bases are a match to TRBD2. The ends lost 3 bases at V and 7 bases at J; junction bases unmatched: 13. CDR1 and CDR2 from the germline V gene are SGHDT and YYEEEE. CDR3 size: 16 residues.

The rearrangement uses TRBV7-9 and TRBJ1-3; D call uncertain. This CDR3 comprises 14 residues. Germline V gives CDR1 SEHNR, CDR2 FQNEAQ (reference sequence). Deletions cut 5 bases from V and 2 bases from J, with 10 bases between. As DNA, the CDR3 is TGTGCCAGCAGCCCCCAGGTGACTGGAAACACCATATATTTT. It translates to CASSPQVTGNTIYF.

The chain uses TRBV5-8 and TRBJ2-2, with 9 bases aligning to TRBD1. Germline-derived CDR1 and CDR2 are SGHTS and YDEGEE. The CDR3 extends over 16 amino acids. Losses at the gene ends were 2 bases for V and 3 bases for J; bases not matched to a gene: 5. The CDR3 DNA reads as TGTGCCAGCAGCTTTAACAGGGGGCGCGACACCGGGGAGCTGTTTTTT. Protein product: CASSFNRGRDTGELFF.

The chain links TRBV12-3 or TRBV12-4 to TRBJ2-1; D perhaps matches TRBD2 (6 bases). The germline V and J ends were trimmed by 7 bases and 9 bases, with 10 bases remaining between them. The CDR3 loop spans 11 amino acids. The CDR3 DNA reads as TGTGCCAGCACGGAAGCGGGTGAGCAGTTCTTC. As protein: CASTEAGEQFF.

This chain joins TRBV5-1 and TRBJ2-7; the match to TRBD1 covers 11 bases. Losses at the gene ends were 2 bases for V and 4 bases for J; bases not matched to a gene: 5. Germline lookup yields CDR1 SGHRS and CDR2 YFSETQ. CDR3 length: 15 residues. DNA of the CDR3: TGCGCCAGCAGCTTTGGACAGGGGGCTACGTACGAGCAGTACTTC. Encoded protein: CASSFGQGATYEQYF. The full variable domain, its missing parts supplied by reference TRBV5-1 and TRBJ2-7, is KAGVTQTPRYLIKTRGQQVTLSCSPISGHRSVSWYQQTPGQGLQFLFEYFSETQRNKGNFPGRFSGRQFSNSRSEMNVSTLELGDSALYLCASSFGQGATYEQYFGPGTRLTVT.